This paragraph reports one T cell receptor (beta chain). This sample was included in a study of blood T cell repertoires in COVID-19. Each participant's cohort was designated according to participant-reported clinical history. Here immunoSEQ multiplex PCR was the method, and the copy in TCRdb shows in-frame clones only, minus some. The profile shows over 150,000 clones, about 81% of them singletons. The sequence was collected from a man aged 50-59 years who had recovered from COVID-19. Sequenced sample: PBMCs or T cells enriched from blood (not recorded which).

CDR3 region: CASSPGLAGAQETQYF. The CDR3 region has the DNA TGTGCCAGCAGCCCTGGACTAGCGGGGGCACAAGAGACCCAGTACTTC. The V and J genes are TRBV7-6 and TRBJ2-5; 13 bases line up with TRBD2. Per germline, CDR1 SGHVS and CDR2 FNYEAQ. With 5 bases clipped from V and 2 bases from J, the junction kept 5 bases outside the gene matches. The CDR3 consists of 16 residues.